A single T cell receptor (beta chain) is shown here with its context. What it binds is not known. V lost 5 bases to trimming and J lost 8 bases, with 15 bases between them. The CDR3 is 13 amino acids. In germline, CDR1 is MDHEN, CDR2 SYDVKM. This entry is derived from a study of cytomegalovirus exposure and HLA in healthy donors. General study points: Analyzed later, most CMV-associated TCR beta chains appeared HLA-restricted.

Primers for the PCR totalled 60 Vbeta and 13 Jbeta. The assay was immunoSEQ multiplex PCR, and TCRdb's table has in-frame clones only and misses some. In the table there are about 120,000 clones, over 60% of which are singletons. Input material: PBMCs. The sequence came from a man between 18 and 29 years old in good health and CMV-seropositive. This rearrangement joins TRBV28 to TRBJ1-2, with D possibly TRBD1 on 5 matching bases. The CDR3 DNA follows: TGTGCCAGCAGTCCAGGGATTCGGCAGGGCTACACCTTC. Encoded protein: CASSPGIRQGYTF.